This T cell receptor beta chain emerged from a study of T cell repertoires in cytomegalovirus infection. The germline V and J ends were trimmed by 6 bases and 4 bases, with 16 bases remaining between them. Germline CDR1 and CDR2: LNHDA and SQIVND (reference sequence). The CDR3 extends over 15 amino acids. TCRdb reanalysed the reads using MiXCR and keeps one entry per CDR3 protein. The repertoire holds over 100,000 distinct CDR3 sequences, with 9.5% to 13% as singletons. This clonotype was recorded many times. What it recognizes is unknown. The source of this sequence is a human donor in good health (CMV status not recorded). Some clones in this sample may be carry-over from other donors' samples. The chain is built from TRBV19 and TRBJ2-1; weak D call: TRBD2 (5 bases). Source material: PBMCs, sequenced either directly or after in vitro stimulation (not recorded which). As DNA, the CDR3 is TGTGCCAGTAGCTCTAACCCGGGAAGATACAATGAGCAGTTCTTC. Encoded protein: CASSSNPGRYNEQFF. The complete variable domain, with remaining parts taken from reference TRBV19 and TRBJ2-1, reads DGGITQSPKYLFRKEGQNVTLSCEQNLNHDAMYWYRQDPGQGLRLIYYSQIVNDFQKGDIAEGYSVSREKKESFPLTVTSAQKNPTAFYLCASSSNPGRYNEQFFGPGTRLTVL.